Presented here are 19 T cell receptor beta chains from one specimen sequenced in a study of blood T cell repertoires in COVID-19. Produced via immunoSEQ multiplex PCR; TCRdb's table is partial and in-frame only. The sample consists of roughly 300,000 clones, 87% of them appearing once. Sequenced: PBMCs or T cells enriched from blood (not recorded which). These receptors were taken from a woman under 40 who had recovered from COVID-19.

The chain employs TRBV7-9 and TRBJ1-2; D is possibly TRBD1 (5 bases). The CDR3 covers 15 residues. Looked up from germline, CDR1 is SEHNR and CDR2 is FQNEAQ (reference sequence). V lost 5 bases and J lost 8, with 21 bases in between. The CDR3 coding sequence is TGTGCCAGCAGCAACCCCGGGGGTCGACTCTCGGGCTACACCTTC. Translating gives CASSNPGGRLSGYTF.

V usage is TRBV5-1 and J usage is TRBJ1-5, with TRBD1 as a possible D gene (6 bases). Germline V CDR1 and CDR2: SGHRS, YFSETQ. V lost 1 base and J lost 5, with 7 bases in between. The CDR3 contains 13 residues. The DNA of the CDR3 is TGCGCCAGCAGCTTGAAGGGGGATCAGCCCCAGCATTTT. Its translation: CASSLKGDQPQHF. The full variable domain, rest sourced from reference TRBV5-1 and TRBJ1-5, is KAGVTQTPRYLIKTRGQQVTLSCSPISGHRSVSWYQQTPGQGLQFLFEYFSETQRNKGNFPGRFSGRQFSNSRSEMNVSTLELGDSALYLCASSLKGDQPQHFGDGTRLSIL.

The rearrangement links TRBV7-9 to TRBJ2-3; D not certain. The germline gives CDR1 SEHNR, CDR2 FQNEAQ (reference sequence). This CDR3 region has 14 residues. V was clipped by 1 base and J by 4 bases, with 9 bases between them. CDR3 loop: CASSLGHTADTQYF. CDR3 nucleotides: TGTGCCAGCAGCTTAGGACATACGGCAGATACGCAGTATTTT.

The gene calls are TRBV19 and TRBJ1-2; 8 bases fit TRBD1. V trimming: 5 bases; J trimming: 2 bases; junction bases outside the gene matches: 10. Germline assignment: CDR1 LNHDA and CDR2 SQIVND (reference sequence). The CDR3 has 16 residues. This chain's CDR3 is CASSQGTGRANYGYTF. CDR3 DNA sequence: TGTGCCAGTAGTCAAGGGACAGGAAGGGCAAACTATGGCTACACCTTC.

V is TRBV5-1 and J is TRBJ2-3; 10 bases are shared with TRBD2. V dropped 1 base and J dropped 4; count of bases not matched to a gene: 3. The germline V gene encodes CDR1 SGHRS and CDR2 YFSETQ. This CDR3 has 15 amino acids. CDR3 in DNA: TGCGCCAGCAGCTTGCCCAGCGGGGGGGCAGATACGCAGTATTTT. It yields the protein CASSLPSGGADTQYF.

The J gene is TRBJ1-2, the V gene TRBV19, with 9 nucleotides matching TRBD1. Unmatched junction bases numbered 12, after V lost 10 bases and J lost 3 bases. In germline, CDR1 is LNHDA, CDR2 SQIVND (reference sequence). This CDR3 comprises 15 residues. CDR3: CAIRGTGSSDYGYTF. The DNA for the CDR3 is TGTGCCATCAGAGGGACAGGGAGTTCTGACTATGGCTACACCTTC.

The chain links TRBV7-9 to TRBJ1-3, with 7 bases fitting TRBD1. This CDR3 has 15 residues. V shed 4 bases and J 4 bases; nucleotides not matched to a gene: 7. Germline CDR1 reads SEHNR; CDR2 reads FQNEAQ (reference sequence). DNA for the CDR3: TGTGCCAGCAGCTCGTCGGGACAGCCGGGAAACACCATATATTTT. It encodes CASSSSGQPGNTIYF.

The chain couples TRBV4-3 to TRBJ1-3; 10 bases align to TRBD1. This CDR3 contains 16 residues. The J segment lost 3 bases and the V segment lost 5 bases, leaving 7 bases of the junction unmatched. CDR1 and CDR2 from the germline V gene are LGHNA and YSLEER. The CDR3 loop reads CASSSRQGAGGNTIYF. CDR3 nucleotide sequence: TGCGCCAGCAGCTCCCGACAGGGGGCAGGTGGAAACACCATATATTTT.

The gene calls are TRBV7-9 and TRBJ1-2, with 10 bases lining up with TRBD1. The CDR3 sequence is 18 residues long. CDR1 SEHNR and CDR2 FQNEAQ come from the germline V gene (reference sequence). J lost 2 bases, V lost 5 bases, and 14 bases had no gene match. CDR3 sequence (DNA): TGTGCCAGCAGCGGCCAGGGAGAGACAGGGGGCTCCAACTATGGCTACACCTTC. Amino acids: CASSGQGETGGSNYGYTF.

The chain employs TRBV27 and TRBJ1-1, with 7 bases matching TRBD1. The CDR3 contains 13 residues. V shed 3 bases, J shed 7 bases, and the junction held 5 bases outside the gene matches. Germline CDR1 is MNHEY and CDR2 is SMNVEV (reference sequence). This chain's CDR3 is CASSLRGPDEAFF. The CDR3 nucleotides read TGTGCCAGCAGTTTGAGGGGGCCCGATGAAGCTTTCTTT.

This chain connects TRBV12-5 to TRBJ2-7, with D tentatively TRBD2 (6 bases). Germline-derived CDR1 and CDR2 are LGHNT and FRNRAP. V gave up 7 bases and J gave up 5 bases, with 18 bases separating them. CDR3 size: 14 residues. CDR3 nucleotide sequence: TGTGCTAGTGCTTTTTGGGGAGGTGGAAACGAGCAGTACTTC. This codes for CASAFWGGGNEQYF.

This clone appeared once. The CDR3 protein is CASSPRGNQETQYF. As DNA, the CDR3 is TGTGCCAGCTCACCAAGGGGTAACCAAGAGACCCAGTACTTC. V and J are TRBV18 and TRBJ2-5, with a weak D call TRBD1 (5 bases). The CDR3 spans 14 residues. CDR1 and CDR2 (germline): KGHSH, LQKENI. Trimming removed 2 bases at V and 0 bases at J, with 7 bases between.

V usage is TRBV9 and J usage is TRBJ1-1; D may be TRBD1 (5 bases). Germline V gene sequence: CDR1 SGDLS, CDR2 YYNGEE. Trimming removed 0 bases from V and 1 base from J, with 10 bases in between. CDR3 length equals 15 residues. DNA of the CDR3: TGTGCCAGCAGCGTAGGACAGTTCAGGAACACTGAAGCTTTCTTT. Translation: CASSVGQFRNTEAFF.

J is TRBJ1-3 and V is TRBV27; 7 bases map to TRBD1. CDR3 size: 15 residues. From germline, CDR1 is MNHEY and CDR2 SMNVEV (reference sequence). The J segment lost 4 bases and the V segment lost 0 bases, leaving 3 bases of the junction unmatched. CDR3 region: CASSLSMGQGNTIYF. The DNA of the CDR3 is TGTGCCAGCAGTTTATCGATGGGACAGGGAAACACCATATATTTT.

The genes are TRBV10-2 and TRBJ1-4; D unclear. Germline lookup yields CDR1 WSHSY and CDR2 SAAADI. This CDR3 comprises 14 residues. Trimming took 2 bases from V and 5 from J, leaving 9 bases between them. CDR3 residues: CASSEARRNEKLFF. In nucleotides, the CDR3 is TGCGCCAGCAGTGAGGCCAGGAGGAATGAAAAACTGTTTTTT.

The CDR3 DNA follows: TGTGCCTGGGCGAGGGGACAGTCCAATCAGCCCCAGCATTTT. The encoded protein is CAWARGQSNQPQHF. The chain uses TRBV30 and TRBJ1-5; 7 positions agree with TRBD1. The junction had 7 bases not matched to a gene; V was cut back by 5 bases and J by 3 bases. Germline CDR1 GTSNPN, CDR2 SVGIG (reference sequence). There are 14 residues in the CDR3.

The rearrangement links TRBV7-6 to TRBJ1-1, with TRBD1 identical over 8 bases. Germline-derived CDR1 and CDR2 are SGHVS and FNYEAQ. Trimming cost V 1 base and J 0 bases; bases outside gene matches: 7. This CDR3 spans 17 amino acids. This chain's CDR3 is CASSLVGGTGLNTEAFF. CDR3 nucleotides: TGTGCCAGCAGCTTAGTGGGGGGGACAGGATTGAACACTGAAGCTTTCTTT.

This clone has only one observation. The genes are TRBV27 and TRBJ2-1, with a weak D call TRBD2 (5 bases). Germline V gives CDR1 MNHEY, CDR2 SMNVEV (reference sequence). The V gene lost 6 bases and the J gene lost 1 base, with 10 bases spanning the gap. The length of the CDR3 is 14 residues. The CDR3: CASSLGVSYNEQFF. The CDR3 coding sequence is TGTGCCAGCAGCCTCGGGGTATCCTACAATGAGCAGTTCTTC.

This clone has more than one count but fewer than ten. This sequence joins TRBV4-2 and TRBJ1-5; 7 bases agree with TRBD1. V was clipped by 4 bases and J by 5 bases; unmatched bases: 8. In germline, CDR1 is LGHNA, CDR2 YNFKEQ. The CDR3 totals 15 residues. The CDR3 DNA is TGTGCCAGCAGCCCAACGAGGGGGCCCTATCAGCCCCAGCATTTT. This encodes CASSPTRGPYQPQHF.